This TCR beta chain was observed in a study of cytotoxic CD8 clonotypes in ibrutinib-treated CLL. At the level of the study: Across samples, productive templates numbered more than 200,000 and productive rearrangements reached 80,000 to 95,000 on average. Regarding the study as a whole: Progressing patients had sampling times that differed from those of sustained-remission patients.

The intended depth for sequencing was 1 in 200,000 to 1 in 1 million T cells. Clones were read by immunoSEQ multiplex PCR, and TCRdb kept only the in-frame ones, dropping some. The table records 150,000 to 250,000 clones, around three quarters of them present only once. Looked up from germline, CDR1 is LNHDA and CDR2 is SQIVND (reference sequence). The CDR3 totals 16 residues. V was pared by 0 bases and J by 5 bases, with 13 bases between. The table lists this clone with a few counts. The antigen remains unidentified. V is TRBV19 and J is TRBJ2-2, with D possibly being TRBD1 or TRBD2 (5 bases each). Sequencing was performed on PBMCs, taken after 24 months of ibrutinib treatment. The clonotype was recovered from a human donor with chronic lymphocytic leukemia. CDR3 sequence: CASSIENRRRTGELFF. The CDR3, as DNA: TGTGCCAGTAGTATAGAAAACAGGAGGAGGACCGGGGAGCTGTTTTTT.